These 32 T cell receptor beta chains originate from one sample sequenced in a study of T cell repertoires in cytomegalovirus infection. For these TCRs, the target antigens are not known. TCRdb used MiXCR to reprocess the reads, holding one entry per CDR3 protein. The sample includes around 140,000 distinct CDR3 sequences, around 30% of them seen just once. Sample: CD8+ T cells from cultured PBMCs, taken from culture after CMV antigen stimulation. The receptors come from a human donor in good health (CMV status not recorded). Some clones in this sample may be carry-over from other donors' samples.

J is TRBJ2-4 and V is TRBV5-5; tentative D call: TRBD1 (5 bases). From germline, CDR1 is SGHKS and CDR2 YYEKEE (reference sequence). With 0 bases removed from V and 8 bases from J, the gap between germline ends came to 15 bases. CDR3 length: 15 amino acids. The CDR3 DNA reads as TGTGCCAGCAGCTTGGCAGAAGGGGAAATACACATTCAGTACTTC. It yields the protein CASSLAEGEIHIQYF.

V usage is TRBV19 and J usage is TRBJ1-1; no clear D gene. The germline CDR1 and CDR2 sequences are LNHDA and SQIVND (reference sequence). There are 11 residues in the CDR3. Trimming cost V 7 bases and J 5 bases, with 8 bases left between them. The CDR3 region is CASISRTEAFF. In nucleotides, the CDR3 is TGTGCCAGTATAAGTCGAACTGAAGCTTTCTTT.

In its sample, this clonotype was seen many times. This chain connects TRBV7-8 to TRBJ2-1, with 8 bases identical to TRBD2. The CDR3 contains 12 residues. V gave up 4 bases and J gave up 14 bases; unmatched junction bases: 7. Germline CDR1 and CDR2: SGHVS and FQNEAQ. In nucleotides, the CDR3 is TGTGCCAGCAGCTCAGGTAGCGGGGTGAAGTTCTTC. Its translation: CASSSGSGVKFF.

This clonotype has a count of ten or more. For the CDR3, the DNA is TGTGCCAGCAGCTTTCAGGGCGGGTCCTACAATGAGCAGTTCTTC. Its translation is CASSFQGGSYNEQFF. This chain connects TRBV11-1 to TRBJ2-1, with D tentatively TRBD1 or TRBD2 (5 bases each). V shed 3 bases and J shed 1 base, with 10 bases lying between them. The CDR3 sequence is 15 residues long. Per germline, CDR1 SGHAT and CDR2 FQDESV (reference sequence).

The chain combines TRBV7-9 with TRBJ2-1; D is unresolved. The CDR3 has 15 amino acids. Trimming left V 3 bases short and J 4 bases short, with 13 bases between. The germline CDR1 and CDR2 sequences are SEHNR and FQNEAQ (reference sequence). In DNA form, the CDR3 reads TGTGCCAGCAGCTTCCCAGAACGAGGATACAATGAGCAGTTCTTC. Its translation: CASSFPERGYNEQFF.

DNA for the CDR3: TGTGCCAGCCGGGGATATGAGCAGTTCTTC. Protein product: CASRGYEQFF. The genes are TRBV2 and TRBJ2-1; the D gene is possibly TRBD2 (5 bases). Germline CDR1 reads SNHLY; CDR2 reads FYNNEI. This CDR3 is built from 10 residues. V dropped 8 bases and J dropped 8 bases, with 7 bases sitting between them.

Only a few counts were recorded for this clonotype. The chain is built from TRBV4-2 and TRBJ2-4, with 8 positions matching TRBD1. CDR1 is LGHNA, CDR2 YNFKEQ, per germline. V was pared by 3 bases and J by 2 bases, with 6 bases of the junction left unmatched. The length of the CDR3 is 16 residues. The CDR3 bases are TGTGCCAGCAGCCATGGACAGGGATCGACCAAAAACATTCAGTACTTC. Translation: CASSHGQGSTKNIQYF.

This clonotype came up many times. The rearrangement joins TRBV4-1 to TRBJ2-7, with D perhaps matching TRBD2 (6 bases). CDR3 size: 13 residues. Between the trimmed V and J ends, which lost 3 bases and 4 bases, there was a span of 10 bases. CDR1 and CDR2 (germline): MGHRA, YSYEKL. The CDR3 nucleotides are TGCGCCAGCAGCCAGGGAGGAGGGTACGAGCAGTACTTC. This sequence encodes CASSQGGGYEQYF.

This clonotype occurred a few times. The chain links TRBV7-6 to TRBJ1-4, with D tentatively TRBD1 (5 bases). This CDR3 comprises 14 residues. CDR1 is SGHVS, CDR2 FNYEAQ, per germline. V lost 5 bases and J lost 7, with 14 bases in between. The CDR3 sequence is CASSPRDVGEKLFF. The CDR3 DNA sequence: TGTGCCAGCAGCCCCAGGGATGTTGGTGAAAAACTGTTTTTT.

V is TRBV2 and J is TRBJ2-7; D may correspond to TRBD1 or TRBD2 (5 bases each). V lost 6 bases and J 6 bases, leaving 24 bases between the germline ends. Germline-derived CDR1 and CDR2 are SNHLY and FYNNEI. The CDR3 spans 16 residues. The CDR3 DNA sequence: TGTGCCAGCAGGGATAGTGAGAGGGGCCTACGGGGCGAGCAGTACTTC. Its translation: CASRDSERGLRGEQYF.

The chain is built from TRBV13 and TRBJ1-5; D ambiguous. The CDR3 is 14 amino acids. Trimming took off 3 bases at V and 3 bases at J, with 9 bases between the two ends. Germline V gene sequence: CDR1 PRHDT, CDR2 FYEKMQ (reference sequence). CDR3 sequence reads: CASSFGRANQPQHF. The DNA for the CDR3 is TGTGCCAGCAGCTTTGGGAGGGCCAATCAGCCCCAGCATTTT. Complete variable domain (other parts from reference TRBV13 and TRBJ1-5): AAGVIQSPRHLIKEKRETATLKCYPIPRHDTVYWYQQGPGQDPQFLISFYEKMQSDKGSIPDRFSAQQFSDYHSELNMSSLELGDSALYFCASSFGRANQPQHFGDGTRLSIL.

The CDR3 reads CSARDSGEGFPSPYEQYF. CDR3 coding DNA: TGCAGTGCTAGAGATTCAGGAGAGGGATTCCCTTCCCCCTACGAGCAGTACTTC. The rearrangement links TRBV20-1 to TRBJ2-7; D possibly corresponds to TRBD2 (5 bases). CDR1 is DFQATT and CDR2 is SNEGSKA in the germline V gene (reference sequence). V lost 0 bases, J lost 2 bases, and 23 bases lay in between. The CDR3 is 18 amino acids.

The chain couples TRBV12-3 or TRBV12-4 to TRBJ2-5, with D tentatively TRBD1 or TRBD2 (5 bases each). V lost 5 bases to trimming and J lost 0 bases, with 10 bases between them. This CDR3 spans 14 amino acids. The CDR3 bases are TGTGCCAGCAGTCTAGGGACCTACCAAGAGACCCAGTACTTC. It codes for CASSLGTYQETQYF.

The V gene is TRBV7-8, the J gene TRBJ1-1; D gene ambiguous. Per germline, CDR1 SGHVS and CDR2 FQNEAQ. Between the trimmed V and J ends, which lost 5 bases and 0 bases, there was a span of 7 bases. The CDR3 runs 13 residues. The CDR3 protein is CASSPLVNTEAFF. The CDR3 DNA follows: TGTGCCAGCAGCCCCCTAGTGAACACTGAAGCTTTCTTT.

V and J are TRBV6-1 and TRBJ2-5, with a possible D match to TRBD1 (6 bases). The germline V gene has CDR1 MNHNS and CDR2 SASEGT. V lost 6 bases, J lost 2 bases, and 13 bases lay in between. The CDR3 runs 14 residues. The CDR3 sequence is CASRQGTQQETQYF. The DNA for the CDR3 is TGTGCCAGCAGACAGGGAACACAGCAAGAGACCCAGTACTTC.

The J gene is TRBJ1-5, the V gene TRBV27; 7 nucleotides line up with TRBD1. The J segment lost 6 bases and the V segment lost 0 bases, leaving 5 bases of the junction unmatched. The CDR3 length is 15 residues. Germline-derived CDR1 and CDR2 are MNHEY and SMNVEV (reference sequence). The CDR3 sequence: CASSLSGGGGQPQHF. As DNA, the CDR3 is TGTGCCAGCAGTTTATCGGGAGGGGGCGGTCAGCCCCAGCATTTT.

A few counts support this clonotype. This chain uses TRBV7-2 with TRBJ1-3, with no clear D. Deletions cut 1 base from V and 0 bases from J, with 16 bases between. CDR3 length: 18 residues. Germline assignment: CDR1 SGHTA and CDR2 FQGNSA. The CDR3 protein is CASSLDSPWSDSGNTIYF. DNA of the CDR3: TGTGCCAGCAGCTTAGATTCCCCCTGGTCTGACTCTGGAAACACCATATATTTT.

This clonotype appeared a few times. This chain uses TRBV19 with TRBJ2-7, with TRBD1 as a possible D gene (6 bases). This CDR3 comprises 17 residues. The germline V and J ends were trimmed by 3 bases and 0 bases, with 18 bases remaining between them. CDR1 is LNHDA and CDR2 is SQIVND in the germline V gene (reference sequence). CDR3 sequence (DNA): TGTGCCAGTAGTATCGGGACAACCCGGACAAACTCCTACGAGCAGTACTTC. Its protein product is CASSIGTTRTNSYEQYF.

The V and J genes are TRBV12-3 or TRBV12-4 and TRBJ1-1; D is uncertain. The CDR3 extends over 13 amino acids. Trimming left V 7 bases short and J 4 bases short, with 13 bases between. For the CDR3, the DNA is TGTGCCAGCACCTTAGGAGGGATCACTGAAGCTTTCTTT. The encoded protein is CASTLGGITEAFF.

V usage is TRBV7-6 and J usage is TRBJ2-7; D is unclear. V lost 2 bases, J lost 2 bases, and 7 bases lay in between. CDR3 size: 13 residues. CDR1 and CDR2 from the germline V gene are SGHVS and FNYEAQ. In DNA, the CDR3 is TGTGCCAGCAGCTTACACAGCACCTACGAGCAGTACTTC. Protein: CASSLHSTYEQYF.

This clonotype was seen only a few times. CDR3 nucleotides: TGTGCCAGCAGTCCCCTCCTCAGCGGGGGGCGTGTAGATACGCAGTATTTT. Amino acid sequence: CASSPLLSGGRVDTQYF. This chain joins TRBV12-3 or TRBV12-4 and TRBJ2-3, with 9 bases that match TRBD2. The CDR3 has 17 amino acids. The V gene end was trimmed by 5 bases and the J gene end by 5 bases; junction bases not matched to a gene: 14.

Here the CDR3 DNA reads TGTGCCAGCAGCCCCCGGGACCCAGCAAGGAACTATGGCTACACCTTC. The encoded protein is CASSPRDPARNYGYTF. J is TRBJ1-2 and V is TRBV9, with D maybe TRBD1 (5 bases). Per the germline V gene, CDR1 is SGDLS and CDR2 is YYNGEE. The CDR3 spans 16 residues. V lost 4 bases and J lost 2, with 18 bases in between.

Only a few counts were recorded for this clonotype. The rearrangement links TRBV12-3 or TRBV12-4 to TRBJ1-6; D ambiguous. V was clipped by 2 bases and J by 6 bases, with 17 bases between them. This CDR3 comprises 17 residues. The CDR3 sequence is CASSLTETDNLNSPLHF. The CDR3 DNA follows: TGTGCCAGCAGTTTAACCGAGACCGATAACCTTAATTCACCCCTCCACTTT.

This clonotype has more than one count but fewer than ten. V usage is TRBV7-9 and J usage is TRBJ2-1; 11 bases line up with TRBD1. J lost 8 bases, V lost 5 bases, and 5 bases had no gene match. The V gene's germline CDR1 is SEHNR and CDR2 FQNEAQ (reference sequence). This CDR3 region has 14 residues. The CDR3 nucleotides read TGTGCCAGCAGCCCCTGGACAGGGGGCGATGAGCAGTTCTTC. Translation gives CASSPWTGGDEQFF. The whole variable domain, remainder taken from reference TRBV7-9 and TRBJ2-1, is DTGVSQNPRHKITKRGQNVTFRCDPISEHNRLYWYRQTLGQGPEFLTYFQNEAQLEKSRLLSDRFSAERPKGSFSTLEIQRTEQGDSAMYLCASSPWTGGDEQFFGPGTRLTVL.

The chain has TRBV14 and TRBJ1-6, with D uncertain. The V and J ends lost 1 base and 10 bases respectively, with 5 bases between them. This CDR3 comprises 12 residues. Germline CDR1 reads SGHDN; CDR2 reads FVKESK. CDR3 loop: CASSQVVSPLHF. CDR3 DNA: TGTGCCAGCAGCCAAGTTGTCTCACCCCTCCACTTT.

V is TRBV7-2 and J is TRBJ1-4; D is unresolved. CDR1 is SGHTA, CDR2 FQGNSA, per germline. This CDR3 region has 15 residues. V was shortened by 2 bases and J by 3 bases, with 10 bases between the two germline ends. The CDR3 is CASSLRAAPNEKLFF. In DNA, the CDR3 is TGTGCCAGCAGCTTAAGGGCGGCACCTAATGAAAAACTGTTTTTT.

The chain recombines TRBV20-1 with TRBJ2-7; 8 bases agree with TRBD2. Germline V CDR1 and CDR2: DFQATT, SNEGSKA (reference sequence). This CDR3 spans 14 amino acids. Trimming at V came to 6 bases and at J to 0 bases, leaving 7 bases not matched to a gene. The CDR3 coding sequence is TGCAGTGCCACCGGGGGGGCAAGCTCCTACGAGCAGTACTTC. The encoded protein is CSATGGASSYEQYF.

The rearrangement uses TRBV7-9 and TRBJ1-5; D is unclear. Germline V gene lookup returns CDR1 SEHNR and CDR2 FQNEAQ (reference sequence). V gave up 5 bases and J gave up 5 bases, with 10 bases separating them. The CDR3 loop spans 13 amino acids. The chain's CDR3 is CASSLNSYQPQHF. The CDR3 nucleotides read TGTGCCAGCAGCCTAAACAGTTATCAGCCCCAGCATTTT.

In its sample, this clonotype was seen a few times. The gene calls are TRBV6-1 and TRBJ2-5; a weak D match, TRBD1 (6 bases). CDR3 size: 16 residues. Deletions cut 4 bases from V and 2 bases from J, with 17 bases between. The germline CDR1 and CDR2 sequences are MNHNS and SASEGT. CDR3 amino acids: CASSADSPQGQETQYF. The CDR3, as DNA: TGTGCCAGCAGTGCGGACAGCCCTCAAGGGCAAGAGACCCAGTACTTC.

V usage is TRBV19 and J usage is TRBJ2-7; weak D call: TRBD2 (7 bases). From germline, CDR1 is LNHDA and CDR2 SQIVND (reference sequence). The CDR3 runs to 15 residues. Trimming took off 1 base at V and 3 bases at J, with 13 bases between the two ends. The CDR3 loop is CASSIAGGDNYEQYF. The CDR3 coding sequence is TGTGCCAGTAGTATAGCGGGGGGCGACAACTACGAGCAGTACTTC.

The V and J genes are TRBV7-9 and TRBJ2-2; D uncertain. Germline V gene sequence: CDR1 SEHNR, CDR2 FQNEAQ (reference sequence). The CDR3 has 13 residues. V was cut by 4 bases and J by 0 bases, with 3 bases left in between. This CDR3 reads CASSWSNTGELFF. The CDR3 DNA follows: TGTGCCAGCAGCTGGTCGAACACCGGGGAGCTGTTTTTT.

J is TRBJ2-1 and V is TRBV25-1; D uncertain. CDR3 length: 15 residues. V was trimmed by 3 bases and J by 4 bases, leaving 13 bases between them. Germline-derived CDR1 and CDR2 are MGHDK and SYGVNS. CDR3 protein: CASSDRFGIYNEQFF. The CDR3 DNA follows: TGTGCCAGCAGTGACAGATTTGGAATTTACAATGAGCAGTTCTTC.